Shown below are 30 T cell receptor beta chains from a single sample sequenced in a study of human thymus T cells. Produced via immunoSEQ multiplex PCR; TCRdb's table is partial and in-frame only. Among tens of thousands of clones, around 94% were seen once, and the ten largest hold under 7%. Sequenced sample: blood. The receptors originated from a boy under two years old with a congenital heart defect but otherwise immunologically healthy.

The V gene is TRBV5-5, the J gene TRBJ2-5; 8 nucleotides align to TRBD1. This CDR3 is 14 amino acids long. Germline CDR1 SGHKS, CDR2 YYEKEE (reference sequence). V shed 3 bases, J shed 4 bases, and the junction held 5 bases outside the gene matches. The CDR3 is CASSSNTGGETQYF. CDR3 sequence (DNA): TGTGCCAGCAGCTCAAACACAGGGGGAGAGACCCAGTACTTC.

The gene calls are TRBV6-5 and TRBJ2-3; D possibly matches TRBD1 or TRBD2 (5 bases each). The V end lost 6 bases, the J end lost 4 bases, and 17 bases lay between the germline ends. The length of the CDR3 is 15 residues. Germline CDR1 and CDR2: MNHEY and SVGAGI. The CDR3 DNA is TGTGCCAGCAGACGGGGCAAACCGCCCGCAGATACGCAGTATTTT. Its translation: CASRRGKPPADTQYF.

V gene TRBV7-8 combines with J gene TRBJ2-4; tentative D call: TRBD1 (5 bases). Germline V gene data show CDR1 as SGHVS and CDR2 as FQNEAQ. The CDR3 is 12 amino acids. Trimming took off 5 bases at V and 9 bases at J, with 11 bases between the two ends. CDR3 bases: TGTGCCAGCAGCCAAGAAGGGGTCATTCAGTACTTC. As protein: CASSQEGVIQYF.

V usage is TRBV5-6 and J usage is TRBJ2-2, with D maybe TRBD1 (6 bases). Trimming stripped 4 bases from V and 4 bases from J, with 17 bases between. The CDR3 runs to 16 residues. The germline V gene has CDR1 SGHDT and CDR2 YYEEEE. CDR3 residues: CASSPPGGAGTGELFF. CDR3 bases: TGTGCCAGCAGCCCCCCTGGGGGCGCGGGCACCGGGGAGCTGTTTTTT.

The chain is built from TRBV12-5 and TRBJ1-1; weak D call: TRBD1 (6 bases). CDR1 is LGHNT and CDR2 is FRNRAP in the germline V gene. CDR3 length equals 12 residues. V was trimmed by 10 bases and J by 3 bases, leaving 12 bases between them. The CDR3 DNA is TGTGCTATCTCAAGGGGGGACACTGAAGCTTTCTTT. It yields the protein CAISRGDTEAFF.

The genes are TRBV2 and TRBJ1-2; 8 bases are shared with TRBD1. V trimming: 7 bases; J trimming: 2 bases; junction bases outside the gene matches: 15. The length of the CDR3 is 17 residues. Germline V gene data show CDR1 as SNHLY and CDR2 as FYNNEI. Here the CDR3 reads CASKRLATGQGNYGYTF. CDR3 nucleotide sequence: TGTGCCAGCAAGCGCTTAGCGACCGGACAGGGAAACTATGGCTACACCTTC.

This clone was picked up a small number of times. The genes are TRBV6-6 and TRBJ1-1, with D maybe TRBD1 (5 bases). Germline V gives CDR1 MNHNY, CDR2 SVGAGI (reference sequence). This CDR3 comprises 11 residues. V lost 4 bases, J lost 6 bases, and 6 bases lay in between. CDR3: CASSSGAEAFF. CDR3 in DNA: TGTGCCAGCAGTTCGGGGGCTGAAGCTTTCTTT.

The chain employs TRBV5-1 and TRBJ1-5; D ambiguous. The CDR3 runs 12 residues. Germline lookup yields CDR1 SGHRS and CDR2 YFSETQ. The V end lost 8 bases, the J end lost 7 bases, and 13 bases lay between the germline ends. Written as DNA, the CDR3 is TGCGCCAGGCGTCCGGGAGGCCAGCCCCAGCATTTT. Translation gives CARRPGGQPQHF. Together with reference TRBV5-1 and TRBJ1-5, the CDR3 gives the full variable domain: KAGVTQTPRYLIKTRGQQVTLSCSPISGHRSVSWYQQTPGQGLQFLFEYFSETQRNKGNFPGRFSGRQFSNSRSEMNVSTLELGDSALYLCARRPGGQPQHFGDGTRLSIL.

The chain joins TRBV15 to TRBJ2-2, with a weak D call TRBD1 (6 bases). CDR3 length equals 13 residues. The germline CDR1 and CDR2 sequences are LNHNV and YYDKDF (reference sequence). V lost 6 bases and J 2 bases, leaving 7 bases between the germline ends. The CDR3 region is CATRGTNTGELFF. The CDR3, as DNA: TGTGCCACCAGAGGGACAAACACCGGGGAGCTGTTTTTT.

V is TRBV4-3 and J is TRBJ2-3; D possibly corresponds to TRBD2 (5 bases). CDR1 LGHNA and CDR2 YSLEER come from the germline V gene. There are 15 residues in the CDR3. V was shortened by 1 base and J by 3 bases, with 11 bases between the two germline ends. In nucleotides, the CDR3 is TGCGCCAGCAGCCAAGGGGTCGGGGAGACAGATACGCAGTATTTT. Translating gives CASSQGVGETDTQYF.

The chain recombines TRBV4-3 with TRBJ1-1, with D perhaps TRBD1 (6 bases). This CDR3 spans 14 amino acids. V was cut by 8 bases and J by 4 bases, with 17 bases left in between. Germline V CDR1 and CDR2: LGHNA, YSLEER. The CDR3 region has the DNA TGCGCCAGCCGGGAAGTAGGGGGGGGCACTGAAGCTTTCTTT. It is translated as CASREVGGGTEAFF.

This rearrangement joins TRBV5-1 to TRBJ2-5; 14 positions agree with TRBD2. The CDR3 covers 15 residues. Losses at the gene ends were 4 bases for V and 5 bases for J; bases not matched to a gene: 4. Germline V gene lookup returns CDR1 SGHRS and CDR2 YFSETQ. CDR3 sequence reads: CASSPGLAGDETQYF. CDR3 sequence (DNA): TGCGCCAGCAGCCCGGGACTAGCGGGGGATGAGACCCAGTACTTC.

V gene TRBV7-8 combines with J gene TRBJ2-2; no reliable D call. The CDR3 totals 19 residues. Germline CDR1 is SGHVS and CDR2 is FQNEAQ. V was shortened by 5 bases and J by 6 bases, with 28 bases between the two germline ends. For the CDR3, the DNA is TGTGCCAGCAGCACTCACTCCCCTCCTGAGGTAAGCCCACCCGGGGAGCTGTTTTTT. Its translation: CASSTHSPPEVSPPGELFF.

The genes are TRBV9 and TRBJ2-3; D not certain. Between the trimmed V and J ends, which lost 3 bases and 6 bases, there was a span of 8 bases. This CDR3 has 12 residues. CDR1 SGDLS and CDR2 YYNGEE come from the germline V gene. DNA of the CDR3: TGTGCCAGCAGCGCTTTTGAGGATACGCAGTATTTT. Amino acids: CASSAFEDTQYF.

This clone was recorded once. The chain recombines TRBV19 with TRBJ2-6, with D possibly called TRBD1 or TRBD2 (5 bases each). V lost 9 bases to trimming and J lost 0 bases, with 15 bases between them. Germline V gives CDR1 LNHDA, CDR2 SQIVND (reference sequence). The length of the CDR3 is 16 residues. In DNA form, the CDR3 reads TGTGCCAGCACGGGACCCGGCAGCTCTGGGGCCAACGTCCTGACTTTC. Translation: CASTGPGSSGANVLTF.

V gene TRBV6-1 combines with J gene TRBJ2-7; TRBD1 matches 12 bases. Per germline, CDR1 MNHNS and CDR2 SASEGT. The CDR3 is 15 residues long. With V trimmed by 6 bases and J by 2 bases, 5 bases remained unmatched. The CDR3 DNA follows: TGTGCCAGCAGGTCCGGGACAGGGGGCACCTACGAGCAGTACTTC. Translated, it gives CASRSGTGGTYEQYF.

With regard to this clone: Other DNA sequences in the same sample also yield this CDR3. The gene calls are TRBV15 and TRBJ2-7, with D hard to call. CDR1 is LNHNV, CDR2 YYDKDF, per germline (reference sequence). Trimming cost V 1 base and J 4 bases, with 2 bases left between them. The CDR3 length is 11 residues. The CDR3, as DNA: TGTGCCACCAGCAGAGGATACGAGCAGTACTTC. This codes for CATSRGYEQYF.

The CDR3 bases are TGTGCCATCAGTGAAAAATGGGTTGGGGTAAGTTCCTACGAGCAGTACTTC. Its protein is CAISEKWVGVSSYEQYF. This sequence joins TRBV10-3 and TRBJ2-7, with D uncertain. CDR1 and CDR2 from the germline V gene are ENHRY and SYGVKD. The CDR3 is made up of 17 amino acids. V lost 3 bases, J lost 1 base, and 19 bases lay in between.

V and J are TRBV27 and TRBJ2-7; no firm D call. The CDR3 has 17 amino acids. Germline loops: CDR1 MNHEY, CDR2 SMNVEV (reference sequence). V dropped 3 bases and J dropped 2 bases, with 20 bases sitting between them. This chain's CDR3 is CASSLKGRAYFPYEQYF. CDR3 nucleotides: TGTGCCAGCAGTTTGAAGGGCCGGGCCTATTTTCCCTACGAGCAGTACTTC.

The chain recombines TRBV2 with TRBJ2-5; D call uncertain. V was trimmed by 7 bases and J by 7 bases, leaving 13 bases between them. Germline CDR1 SNHLY, CDR2 FYNNEI. This CDR3 is 12 amino acids long. The CDR3 reads CASIGGRWTQYF. CDR3 nucleotide sequence: TGTGCCAGCATCGGCGGAAGATGGACCCAGTACTTC.

V gene TRBV19 combines with J gene TRBJ1-6, with a weak D call TRBD1 (5 bases). Germline values: CDR1 LNHDA, CDR2 SQIVND (reference sequence). There are 17 residues in the CDR3. V shed 3 bases and J shed 7 bases, with 19 bases lying between them. In DNA, the CDR3 is TGTGCCAGTAGTATTTATCGGTGGGGGACCCGGAATTCACCCCTCCACTTT. Translating it yields CASSIYRWGTRNSPLHF.

The genes are TRBV19 and TRBJ1-2, with no clear D. The CDR3 is 15 amino acids. Trimming removed 6 bases at V and 3 bases at J, with 17 bases between. CDR1 and CDR2 (germline): LNHDA, SQIVND (reference sequence). CDR3 coding DNA: TGTGCCAGTAGACCATGGCAAGGATTTGACTATGGCTACACCTTC. This encodes CASRPWQGFDYGYTF.

This chain connects TRBV11-2 to TRBJ1-1, with TRBD1 identical over 11 bases. Per the germline V gene, CDR1 is SGHAT and CDR2 is FQNNGV. The CDR3 is made up of 16 amino acids. The V and J ends lost 5 bases and 1 base, in that order; junction bases with no gene match: 6. The CDR3 DNA is TGTGCCAGCAGCGTGGGGACAGGGGGGCAGAACACTGAAGCTTTCTTT. Protein product: CASSVGTGGQNTEAFF.

V and J are TRBV11-3 and TRBJ2-2; no reliable D call. V was clipped by 3 bases and J by 5 bases, with 7 bases between them. The CDR3 spans 13 residues. Germline V gene data show CDR1 as SGHNT and CDR2 as YENEEA. CDR3 in amino acids: CASSFRKTGELFF. The CDR3 region has the DNA TGTGCCAGCAGCTTTCGGAAGACCGGGGAGCTGTTTTTT.

The chain employs TRBV15 and TRBJ1-2; D not resolved. This CDR3 is 13 amino acids long. Germline V gene data show CDR1 as LNHNV and CDR2 as YYDKDF (reference sequence). The V end lost 1 base, the J end lost 4 bases, and 7 bases lay between the germline ends. Here the CDR3 reads CATSRVEAYGYTF. CDR3 in DNA: TGTGCCACCAGCAGAGTGGAGGCCTATGGCTACACCTTC.

The V call is TRBV11-2, the J call TRBJ2-7, with TRBD1 identical over 8 bases. CDR3 size: 16 residues. The junction had 10 bases not matched to a gene; V was cut back by 4 bases and J by 2 bases. The germline V gene has CDR1 SGHAT and CDR2 FQNNGV. Here the CDR3 DNA reads TGTGCCAGCAGCTCGCCCGTCAGGGGGCAAACCTACGAGCAGTACTTC. Its translation is CASSSPVRGQTYEQYF.

The chain couples TRBV6-1 to TRBJ2-3; TRBD2 aligns across 10 bases. Germline CDR1 MNHNS, CDR2 SASEGT. The junction had 6 bases not matched to a gene; V was cut back by 8 bases and J by 1 base. The length of the CDR3 is 15 residues. The CDR3 sequence: CASQPSGRGTDTQYF. The DNA for the CDR3 is TGTGCCAGCCAGCCCAGCGGGAGGGGCACAGATACGCAGTATTTT.

The rearrangement joins TRBV14 to TRBJ1-1, with D possibly TRBD1 on 5 matching bases. Per the germline V gene, CDR1 is SGHDN and CDR2 is FVKESK. V dropped 0 bases and J dropped 3 bases, with 14 bases sitting between them. The CDR3 has 16 amino acids. CDR3 protein: CASSQDGGTLYTEAFF. CDR3 bases: TGTGCCAGCAGCCAAGATGGCGGGACCCTCTACACTGAAGCTTTCTTT. Full variable domain (missing parts from reference TRBV14 and TRBJ1-1): EAGVTQFPSHSVIEKGQTVTLRCDPISGHDNLYWYRRVMGKEIKFLLHFVKESKQDESGMPNNRFLAERTGGTYSTLKVQPAELEDSGVYFCASSQDGGTLYTEAFFGQGTRLTVV.

This chain links TRBV6-5 with TRBJ2-7, with 10 bases matching TRBD1. The CDR3 totals 14 residues. The germline V gene encodes CDR1 MNHEY and CDR2 SVGAGI. V lost 6 bases to trimming and J lost 3 bases; unmatched junction nucleotides: 5. The CDR3 region has the DNA TGTGCCAGCAGACTCCGGGACAGGGGCTACGAGCAGTACTTC. Protein sequence: CASRLRDRGYEQYF.

This clone was seen a single time. V usage is TRBV5-8 and J usage is TRBJ1-2; D possibly corresponds to TRBD1 (5 bases). The length of the CDR3 is 14 residues. Per germline, CDR1 SGHTS and CDR2 YDEGEE. V shed 3 bases and J shed 0 bases, with 9 bases lying between them. The CDR3 reads CASSWDAPNYGYTF. DNA of the CDR3: TGTGCCAGCAGCTGGGACGCACCTAACTATGGCTACACCTTC.